This TCR beta chain comes out of a study of T cells in Graves' hyperthyroidism and ophthalmopathy. Orbital computed tomography, thyroid ultrasound, serum thyroxine and TRAb, and clinical symptoms together informed the diagnoses. Study outcomes and limitations: Most thyroid clonotypes expanded above 0.001 appeared in blood too.

Amplification targeted TCR beta CDR3 regions from RNA transcripts. The HTBI set primed first-round TCR CDR3 RT-PCR. TCRdb independently ran MiXCR on the multiplex PCR reads; one entry per CDR3 protein. The data contain about 350,000 distinct CDR3 sequences, roughly 15% of them singletons. This clonotype showed up many times. Its antigen is not known. CDR1 MNHNS and CDR2 SASEGT come from the germline V gene. The trim removed 1 base at V and 3 bases at J, leaving 6 bases unmatched. The CDR3 is 15 residues long. Specimen: blood. This TCR derives from a woman aged 60-75 years with Graves' ophthalmopathy. V and J are TRBV6-1 and TRBJ2-7; 7 bases agree with TRBD1. For the CDR3, the DNA is TGTGCCAGCAGTGAAGGTGGGACAGTGTTCTACGAGCAGTACTTC. It encodes CASSEGGTVFYEQYF.